This T cell receptor beta chain was captured in a study of patients and donors after allogeneic stem cell transplantation (dated by TCRdb to 2020 to 2021). Library creation used RT-PCR. The data were produced on a NextSeq 550. TCRdb handled the public reads itself, with Q25 trimming in fastp and clone calling in MiXCR, and kept productive beta chains. Each record represents a unique CDR3 protein, reported with the most common genes and DNA among its rows. This sample gives around 150,000 distinct CDR3 sequences in total; approximately 37% of them show up just once. The ten top clones hold 40% to 55% of the sample. About this clonotype itself: Its target antigen remains unknown. The record has no base qualities; no much larger clone is one base away.

A distance of 12 bases separates the germline ends of V and J, which lose 0 bases and 4 bases respectively. The CDR3 contains 15 residues, cysteine and phenylalanine counted. Only CDR3 DNA is held: 45 bases, read in frame from base 1. As encoded in the germline V gene, CDR1 is SGHVS while CDR2 is FQNEAQ. This clonotype was obtained from a human donor who was either an allogeneic HSCT recipient or a stem cell or donor lymphocyte infusion donor (not recorded which). It is not recorded whose cells these are; they may come from a transplant donor. Sequencing was done on a sample of blood, either unsorted or a sorted T cell fraction (not recorded which). The chain is made from TRBV7-8 and TRBJ1-2; no confident D gene assignment can be made. For the CDR3, the sequence is CASSLANNWGYGYTF. The DNA sequence follows: TGTGCCAGCAGCTTAGCGAACAACTGGGGCTATGGCTACACCTTC. With the portions outside the CDR3 filled from the reference TRBV7-8 and TRBJ1-2 genes, the complete variable region becomes GAGVSQSPRYKVAKRGQDVALRCDPISGHVSLFWYQQALGQGPEFLTYFQNEAQLDKSGLPSDRFFAERPEGSVSTLKIQRTQQEDSAVYLCASSLANNWGYGYTFGSGTRLTVV.